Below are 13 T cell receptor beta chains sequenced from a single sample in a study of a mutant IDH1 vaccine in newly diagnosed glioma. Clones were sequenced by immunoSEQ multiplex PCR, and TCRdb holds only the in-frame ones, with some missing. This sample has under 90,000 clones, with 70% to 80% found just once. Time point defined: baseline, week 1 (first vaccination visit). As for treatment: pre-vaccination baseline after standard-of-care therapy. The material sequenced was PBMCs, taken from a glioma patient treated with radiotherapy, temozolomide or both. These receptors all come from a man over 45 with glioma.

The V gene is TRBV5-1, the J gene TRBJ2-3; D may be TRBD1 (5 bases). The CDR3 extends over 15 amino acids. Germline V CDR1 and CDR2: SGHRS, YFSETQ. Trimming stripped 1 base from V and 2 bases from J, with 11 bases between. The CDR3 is CASSLRGGYTDTQYF. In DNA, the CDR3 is TGCGCCAGCAGCTTGAGGGGTGGGTACACAGATACGCAGTATTTT.

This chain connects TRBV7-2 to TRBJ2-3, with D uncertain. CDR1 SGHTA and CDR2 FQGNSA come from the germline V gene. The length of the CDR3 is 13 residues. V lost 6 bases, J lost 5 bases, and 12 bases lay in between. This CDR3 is CASSYDRLDTQYF. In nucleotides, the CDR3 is TGTGCCAGCAGTTACGACCGTCTAGATACGCAGTATTTT.

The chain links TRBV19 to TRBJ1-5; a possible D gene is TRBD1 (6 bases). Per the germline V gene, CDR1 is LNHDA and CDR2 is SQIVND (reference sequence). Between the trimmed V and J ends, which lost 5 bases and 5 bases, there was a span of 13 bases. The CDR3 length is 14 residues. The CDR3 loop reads CASSHRDTYQPQHF. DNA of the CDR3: TGTGCCAGTAGTCACCGGGACACCTATCAGCCCCAGCATTTT.

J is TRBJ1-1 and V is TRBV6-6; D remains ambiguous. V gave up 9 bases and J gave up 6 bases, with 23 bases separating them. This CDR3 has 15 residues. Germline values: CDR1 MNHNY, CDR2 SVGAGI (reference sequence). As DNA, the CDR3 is TGTGCCAGTGTTAAGAGCCAAGGTTTCTCGGCTGAAGCTTTCTTT. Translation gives CASVKSQGFSAEAFF.

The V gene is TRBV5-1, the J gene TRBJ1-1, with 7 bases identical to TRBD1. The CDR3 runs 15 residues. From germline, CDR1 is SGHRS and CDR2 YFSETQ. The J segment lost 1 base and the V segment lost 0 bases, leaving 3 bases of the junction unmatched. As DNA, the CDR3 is TGCGCCAGCAGCTTGGGCCAGGGGGGGAACACTGAAGCTTTCTTT. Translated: CASSLGQGGNTEAFF.

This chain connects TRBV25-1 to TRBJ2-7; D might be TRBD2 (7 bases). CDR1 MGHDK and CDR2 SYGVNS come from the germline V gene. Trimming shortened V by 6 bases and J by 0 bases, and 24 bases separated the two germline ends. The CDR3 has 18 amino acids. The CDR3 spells CASSWGGARILDSYEQYF. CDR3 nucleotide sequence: TGTGCCAGCAGCTGGGGGGGGGCTCGAATTCTTGACTCCTACGAGCAGTACTTC.

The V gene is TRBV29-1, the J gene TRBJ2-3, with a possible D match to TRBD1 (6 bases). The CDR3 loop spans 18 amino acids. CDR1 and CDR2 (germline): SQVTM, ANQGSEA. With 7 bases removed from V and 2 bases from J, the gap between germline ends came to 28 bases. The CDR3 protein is CSATLILRGGMNTDTQYF. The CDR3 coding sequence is TGCAGCGCCACCCTGATCCTAAGAGGGGGTATGAACACAGATACGCAGTATTTT.

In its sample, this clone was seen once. The CDR3 protein is CASSPLAGGLGETQYF. The CDR3 DNA is TGTGCCAGCAGCCCCTTAGCGGGGGGGCTCGGTGAGACCCAGTACTTC. This sequence joins TRBV7-2 and TRBJ2-5, with 11 nucleotides matching TRBD2. CDR1 is SGHTA and CDR2 is FQGNSA in the germline V gene. Trimming at V came to 5 bases and at J to 5 bases, leaving 10 bases not matched to a gene. The length of the CDR3 is 16 residues.

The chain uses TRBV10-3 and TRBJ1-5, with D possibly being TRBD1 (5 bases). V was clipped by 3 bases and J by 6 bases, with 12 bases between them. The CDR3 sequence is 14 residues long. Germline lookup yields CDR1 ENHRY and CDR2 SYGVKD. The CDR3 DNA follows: TGTGCCATCAGTGAAAGGGCAGGGAGTCAGCCCCAGCATTTT. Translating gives CAISERAGSQPQHF.

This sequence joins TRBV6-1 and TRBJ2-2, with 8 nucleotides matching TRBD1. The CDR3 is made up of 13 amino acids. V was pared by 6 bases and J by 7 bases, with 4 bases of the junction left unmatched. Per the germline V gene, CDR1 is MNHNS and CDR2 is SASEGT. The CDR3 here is CASRGQASGELFF. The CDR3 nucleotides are TGTGCCAGCAGGGGACAGGCTAGCGGGGAGCTGTTTTTT.

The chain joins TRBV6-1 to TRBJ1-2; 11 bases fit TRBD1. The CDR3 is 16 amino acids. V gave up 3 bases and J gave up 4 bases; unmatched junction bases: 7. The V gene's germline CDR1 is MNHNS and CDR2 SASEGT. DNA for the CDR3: TGTGCCAGCAGTGACGGCTGGACAGGGGGCGGCTATGGCTACACCTTC. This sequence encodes CASSDGWTGGGYGYTF.

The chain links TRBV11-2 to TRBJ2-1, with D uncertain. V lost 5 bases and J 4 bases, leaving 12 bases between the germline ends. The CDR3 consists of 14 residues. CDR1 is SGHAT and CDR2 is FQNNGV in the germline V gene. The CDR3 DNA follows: TGTGCCAGCAGCACCTCAAGGGTTTACAATGAGCAGTTCTTC. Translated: CASSTSRVYNEQFF.

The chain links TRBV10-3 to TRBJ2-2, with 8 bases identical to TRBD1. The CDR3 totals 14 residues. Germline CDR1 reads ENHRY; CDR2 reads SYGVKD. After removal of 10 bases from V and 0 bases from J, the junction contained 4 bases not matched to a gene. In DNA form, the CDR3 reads TGTGCCACCCGGGACAGGACGAACACCGGGGAGCTGTTTTTT. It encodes CATRDRTNTGELFF.